The sequence of this T cell receptor beta chain was determined in a study of blood T cell repertoires in COVID-19. Whole-study context: Spain, Italy and the United States supplied samples that represented acute and convalescent COVID-19. Nucleic acid was either cDNA or gDNA, and it came from T cells, B-cell-depleted T cells, or PBMCs.

Under the authors' procedure: Estimates of nucleated cell counts were drawn from the amplification of reference gene primers. Measured with immunoSEQ multiplex PCR; TCRdb has only the in-frame clones, and not every one. V and J calls and clone size follow that table, whereas D and trimming were derived from the DNA. The table has 120,000 or so clones, roughly 83% seen once. Per the germline V gene, CDR1 is LGHDT and CDR2 is YNNKEL (reference sequence). The CDR3 runs to 12 residues. After removal of 8 bases from V and 5 bases from J, the junction contained 1 base not matched to a gene. This receptor was taken from a man aged 40-49 years with active or convalescent COVID-19. The V call is TRBV3-1 (or the pseudogene TRBV3-2), the J call TRBJ2-1; 9 bases are a match to TRBD1. The sequenced material came from peripheral blood. CDR3 sequence reads: CASWDRDNEQFF. The CDR3 bases are TGTGCCAGCTGGGACAGGGACAATGAGCAGTTCTTC.